Listed here is a single T cell receptor beta chain. Germline V CDR1 and CDR2: SGHRS, YFSETQ. CDR3 length: 14 amino acids. Trimming cost V 4 bases and J 7 bases, with 15 bases left between them. This record comes from a study of Tregs in tolerant kidney transplant recipients. Sequenced by immunoSEQ multiplex PCR; TCRdb stores in-frame clones only, minus some. Of approximately 98,000 clones in the sample, about 90% were seen once. The source is a human donor who received a combined kidney and bone marrow transplant. The sequencing here drew on CD4+ T cells from blood, taken before the transplant. This chain joins TRBV5-1 and TRBJ1-5; possibly TRBD1 for D (6 bases). Written as DNA, the CDR3 is TGCGCCAGCAGCCTACAGGGAGCGGGACAGCCCCAGCATTTT. This sequence encodes CASSLQGAGQPQHF.